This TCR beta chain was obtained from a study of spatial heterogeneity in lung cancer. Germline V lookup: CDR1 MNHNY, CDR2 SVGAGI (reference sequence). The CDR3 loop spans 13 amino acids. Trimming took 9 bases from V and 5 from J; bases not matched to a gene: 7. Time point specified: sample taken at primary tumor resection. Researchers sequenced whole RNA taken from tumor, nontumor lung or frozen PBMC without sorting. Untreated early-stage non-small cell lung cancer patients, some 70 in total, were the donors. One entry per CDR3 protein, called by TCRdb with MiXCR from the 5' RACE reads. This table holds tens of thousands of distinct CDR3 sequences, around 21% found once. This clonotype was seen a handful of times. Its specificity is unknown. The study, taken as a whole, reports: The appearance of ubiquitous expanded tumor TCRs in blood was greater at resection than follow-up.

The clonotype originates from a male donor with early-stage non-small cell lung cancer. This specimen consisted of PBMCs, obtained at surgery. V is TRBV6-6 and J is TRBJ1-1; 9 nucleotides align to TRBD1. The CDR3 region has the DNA TGTGCCAGTTCCGGGACAGGGTTAACTGAAGCTTTCTTT. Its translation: CASSGTGLTEAFF.